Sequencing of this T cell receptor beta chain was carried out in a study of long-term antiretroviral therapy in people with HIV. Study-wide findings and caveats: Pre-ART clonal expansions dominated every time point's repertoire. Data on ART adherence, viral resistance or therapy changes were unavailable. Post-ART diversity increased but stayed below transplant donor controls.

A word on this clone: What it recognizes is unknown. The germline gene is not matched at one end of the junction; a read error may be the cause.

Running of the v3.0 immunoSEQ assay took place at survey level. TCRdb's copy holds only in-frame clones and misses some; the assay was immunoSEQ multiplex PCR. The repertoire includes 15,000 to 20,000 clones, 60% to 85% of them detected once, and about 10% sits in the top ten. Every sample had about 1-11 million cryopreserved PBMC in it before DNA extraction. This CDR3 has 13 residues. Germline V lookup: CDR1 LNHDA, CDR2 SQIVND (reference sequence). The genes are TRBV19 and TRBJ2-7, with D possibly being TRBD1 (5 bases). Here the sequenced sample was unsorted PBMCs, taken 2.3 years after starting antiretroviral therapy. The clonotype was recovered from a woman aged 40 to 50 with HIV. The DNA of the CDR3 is TGTACCAGTAGTCAAGGGGTCTCCTACGAGCAGTACTTC. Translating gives CTSSQGVSYEQYF.